This T cell receptor (beta chain) was captured in a study of post-analysis software for immune sequencing data (dated by TCRdb to 2013 to 2016). Background on the whole study: Recorded disease courses included relapsing-remitting, secondary progressive and progressive-relapsing multiple sclerosis, with some patients lacking subtype annotation. The multiple sclerosis patient repertoires were compared with about a dozen previously published healthy control repertoires from donors aged roughly 6 to 27 years. A subset of samples was prepared in parallel using single-end sample barcoding, then pooled and co-amplified after Illumina adapter ligation.

To demonstrate the VDJtools post-analysis software, TCR beta repertoires were profiled from the peripheral blood of 10 to 15 young patients with multiple sclerosis. The multiple sclerosis patients were children and adolescents ranging in age from roughly 6 to 16 years. Overall study results and their limits: Significantly lower normalized Chao1 diversity was found in multiple sclerosis patients than in controls, suggesting substantial peripheral T-cell clonal expansion. Strong co-clustering of samples prepared in the same batch was shown by direct clustering with F measure, prompting a batch-effect correction. The multiple sclerosis patient group was slightly younger than the control group.

A word on this clonotype: This receptor's antigen is unknown. There are no base qualities to consult, and no much larger clone falls within one base.

The library relied on PCR. Sequencing was carried out with an Illumina HiSeq 2500. To reduce PCR and sequencing biases, unique molecular identifiers were built into the TCR beta cDNA libraries. Some 500,000 cDNA molecules were obtained for every 1 to 10 million input T cells, so each molecule roughly corresponded to one T cell. Patient libraries were prepared and sequenced with the same protocol used for the earlier healthy control dataset. Samples belonging to the same batch were prepared together, multiplexed and sequenced on a shared HiSeq lane. Under the source paper's analysis protocol: MIGEC handled the raw barcoded reads, throwing out single-read molecular identifier groups before consensus assembly and CDR3 extraction. VDJtools was used for post-analysis of the clonotype tables, with diversity normalized by down-sampling every dataset to the smallest sample size. In repertoire overlap clustering, CDR3 amino acid sequences, but not nucleotide sequences, were matched to correct batch-related cross-sample contamination. Starting from the raw public reads, TCRdb applied fastp trimming at Q25, assembled clones with MiXCR and retained in-frame beta chains. Every entry covers one CDR3 protein and lists the most common genes and DNA from its rows. These V and J calls originate from TCRdb's pipeline instead of the authors' own analysis. This sample is represented by 750,000 to 900,000 distinct CDR3 sequences; roughly 46% of them were singletons. Roughly 4.9% of the sample comes from the top ten.

The TCR was taken from a girl aged 5-17 years with multiple sclerosis. Sequencing input: blood.

In nucleotide form, the sequence is TGTGCCATCGGGACAGACATAGCCAAAAACATTCAGTACTTC. Translated, this gives CAIGTDIAKNIQYF. Rearrangement joined TRBV10-3 to TRBJ2-4, and 7 junctional nucleotides match TRBD1. From a lookup of the germline V gene, CDR1 and CDR2 are ENHRY and SYGVKD. V ends up 8 bases short and J 0 bases short, with an unmatched junction base count of 4. From its cysteine to its phenylalanine, the CDR3 spans 14 amino acids. Only the CDR3 region is kept as DNA, spanning 42 bases read in frame from base 1.